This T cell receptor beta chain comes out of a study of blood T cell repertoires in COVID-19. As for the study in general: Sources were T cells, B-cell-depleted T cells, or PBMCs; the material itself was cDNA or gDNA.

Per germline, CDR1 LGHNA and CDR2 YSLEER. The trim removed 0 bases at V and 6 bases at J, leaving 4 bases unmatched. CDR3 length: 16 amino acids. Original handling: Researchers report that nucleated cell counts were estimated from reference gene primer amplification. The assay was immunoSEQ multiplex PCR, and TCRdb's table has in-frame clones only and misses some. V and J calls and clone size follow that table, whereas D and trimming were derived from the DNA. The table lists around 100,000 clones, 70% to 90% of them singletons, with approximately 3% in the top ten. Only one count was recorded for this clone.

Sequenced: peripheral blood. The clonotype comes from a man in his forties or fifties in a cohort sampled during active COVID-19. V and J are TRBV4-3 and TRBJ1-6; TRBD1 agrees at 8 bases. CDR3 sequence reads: CASSQEAGGGNSPLHF. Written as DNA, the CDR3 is TGCGCCAGCAGCCAAGAGGCAGGGGGCGGTAATTCACCCCTCCACTTT.